This T cell receptor beta chain was found in a study of T cell responses to AZD1222 COVID-19 vaccine. For this clone: Its antigen is still unknown.

Overall study findings and caveats: Among AZD1222 vaccinees, only six were seropositive at baseline. Donors, mostly white British, included more females; clonal diversity was possibly underestimated. Once two AZD1222 doses were given, Spike-specific TCR breadth and depth went up.

V dropped 5 bases and J dropped 5 bases, with 12 bases sitting between them. Germline V gene lookup returns CDR1 SEHNR and CDR2 FQNEAQ (reference sequence). The CDR3 has 13 amino acids. Libraries were prepared by immunoSEQ multiplex PCR; TCRdb keeps only in-frame clonotypes and omits some of them. This sample has over 150,000 clones, with approximately 90% found just once. The sequencing here drew on peripheral blood, taken 28 days after the second AZD1222 dose. The chain recombines TRBV7-9 with TRBJ1-2; D gene uncertain. The sequence derives from an adult who received the AZD1222 COVID-19 vaccine. CDR3: CASSPFGLYGYTF. CDR3 DNA: TGTGCCAGCAGCCCCTTCGGGTTATATGGCTACACCTTC.